Each of the 29 T cell receptor beta chains below was sequenced from the same sample in a study of blood T cell repertoires in COVID-19. The assay was immunoSEQ multiplex PCR, and TCRdb's table has in-frame clones only and misses some. This sample carries more than 130,000 clones, 84% of them seen once, and the ten largest clones take approximately 9.5%. Source material: peripheral blood. These TCRs come from a woman at least 80 years old in a cohort sampled during active or convalescent COVID-19.

This chain joins TRBV29-1 and TRBJ2-2; a possible D gene is TRBD2 (6 bases). The germline gives CDR1 SQVTM, CDR2 ANQGSEA. V was trimmed by 7 bases and J by 1 base, leaving 13 bases between them. The CDR3 extends over 14 amino acids. The CDR3 DNA sequence: TGCAGCGCTAAGGGACTGCTGAACACCGGGGAGCTGTTTTTT. As protein: CSAKGLLNTGELFF.

The chain joins TRBV6-1 to TRBJ2-7; 11 nucleotides align to TRBD2. CDR3 length equals 15 residues. J gave up 3 bases and V 2 bases, and 3 bases lay outside the gene matches. Germline values: CDR1 MNHNS, CDR2 SASEGT. The CDR3: CASSEFLAGGYEQYV. CDR3 DNA sequence: TGTGCCAGCAGTGAATTCCTAGCGGGGGGCTACGAGCAGTACGTC.

The rearrangement uses TRBV11-3 and TRBJ2-3; no clear D. From germline, CDR1 is SGHNT and CDR2 YENEEA. V was clipped by 3 bases and J by 2 bases, with 9 bases between them. The CDR3 spans 14 residues. The CDR3 protein is CASSLRHTTDTQYF. The CDR3 nucleotides are TGTGCCAGCAGCTTGCGACATACCACAGATACGCAGTATTTT.

The chain couples TRBV5-1 to TRBJ1-6, with 7 bases fitting TRBD1. The CDR3 length is 15 residues. V trimming: 0 bases; J trimming: 10 bases; junction bases outside the gene matches: 7. Germline V gene data show CDR1 as SGHRS and CDR2 as YFSETQ. Written as DNA, the CDR3 is TGCGCCAGCAGCTTGGAGGGACAGAGAAACTCACCCCTCCACTTT. It yields the protein CASSLEGQRNSPLHF.

V usage is TRBV9 and J usage is TRBJ2-3, with 10 bases matching TRBD2. The germline CDR1 and CDR2 sequences are SGDLS and YYNGEE. With 3 bases clipped from V and 5 bases from J, the junction kept 9 bases outside the gene matches. The CDR3 totals 16 residues. The CDR3 DNA reads as TGTGCCAGCAGCGCGACGGTTAGCGGGGGGCAAGATACGCAGTATTTT. It translates to CASSATVSGGQDTQYF.

This chain connects TRBV6-5 to TRBJ1-1; unclear D gene. This CDR3 spans 13 amino acids. Trimming cost V 6 bases and J 0 bases, with 8 bases left between them. CDR1 MNHEY and CDR2 SVGAGI come from the germline V gene. CDR3 sequence: CASSPSLNTEAFF. As DNA, the CDR3 is TGTGCCAGCAGCCCGTCCTTGAACACTGAAGCTTTCTTT.

CDR3 DNA: TGTGCCAGCAGCGTAGACAGGCCGGGTACCGGGGAGCTGTTTTTT. Translating it yields CASSVDRPGTGELFF. The J gene is TRBJ2-2, the V gene TRBV9; D is possibly TRBD1 (5 bases). The CDR3 length is 15 residues. Trimming shortened V by 0 bases and J by 5 bases, and 11 bases separated the two germline ends. Germline CDR1 and CDR2: SGDLS and YYNGEE. The full variable domain, with the rest looked up from reference TRBV9 and TRBJ2-2, is DSGVTQTPKHLITATGQRVTLRCSPRSGDLSVYWYQQSLDQGLQFLIQYYNGEERAKGNILERFSAQQFPDLHSELNLSSLELGDSALYFCASSVDRPGTGELFFGEGSRLTVL.

V is TRBV19 and J is TRBJ1-2, with TRBD1 matching 10 bases. The V and J ends lost 7 bases and 4 bases, in that order; junction bases with no gene match: 6. The CDR3 totals 14 residues. Germline V gene lookup returns CDR1 LNHDA and CDR2 SQIVND (reference sequence). The CDR3 DNA sequence: TGTGCCAGTACCCCGACAGGGGGCACCTATGGCTACACCTTC. It codes for CASTPTGGTYGYTF.

J is TRBJ2-7 and V is TRBV5-8; the D gene is possibly TRBD1 (6 bases). The ends were cut back, 2 bases at V and 7 bases at J, with 25 bases in the middle. The germline CDR1 and CDR2 sequences are SGHTS and YDEGEE. This CDR3 spans 17 amino acids. CDR3 sequence: CASSLDRSFSPRGEQYF. CDR3 nucleotide sequence: TGTGCCAGCAGCTTAGACAGGAGTTTTTCACCGAGGGGGGAGCAGTACTTC.

The sample holds many counts of this clone. V usage is TRBV2 and J usage is TRBJ1-5, with 9 bases identical to TRBD1. The CDR3 is 15 residues long. CDR1 is SNHLY, CDR2 FYNNEI, per germline. The J segment lost 5 bases and the V segment lost 6 bases, leaving 8 bases of the junction unmatched. The CDR3 spells CASRRTRQGDQPQHF. DNA for the CDR3: TGTGCCAGCAGGCGAACCCGACAGGGGGATCAGCCCCAGCATTTT.

The chain couples TRBV5-1 to TRBJ2-1; D perhaps matches TRBD2 (6 bases). Trimming cost V 5 bases and J 0 bases, with 12 bases left between them. Germline V lookup: CDR1 SGHRS, CDR2 YFSETQ. The CDR3 is made up of 15 amino acids. CDR3 sequence: CASRLLASSYNEQFF. DNA for the CDR3: TGCGCCAGCAGGCTCCTAGCGAGCTCCTACAATGAGCAGTTCTTC.

The V call is TRBV6-2 or TRBV6-3, the J call TRBJ1-1; possibly TRBD1 for D (6 bases). Germline V gives CDR1 MNHEY, CDR2 SVGEGT. CDR3 length: 18 residues. The V end was cut by 0 bases, the J end by 3 bases, with 20 bases between. CDR3 residues: CASSYSYGTIEGDTEAFF. CDR3 DNA: TGTGCCAGCAGTTACTCGTACGGGACAATCGAGGGGGACACTGAAGCTTTCTTT.

The gene calls are TRBV7-2 and TRBJ1-2, with no clear D. The V end lost 2 bases, the J end lost 4 bases, and 5 bases lay between the germline ends. The CDR3 extends over 12 amino acids. CDR1 is SGHTA, CDR2 FQGNSA, per germline. CDR3 DNA sequence: TGTGCCAGCAGCTTATCGGTCTATGGCTACACCTTC. Amino acid sequence: CASSLSVYGYTF. Drawing the rest from reference TRBV7-2 and TRBJ1-2, the complete variable domain is GAGVSQSPSNKVTEKGKDVELRCDPISGHTALYWYRQSLGQGLEFLIYFQGNSAPDKSGLPSDRFSAERTGGSVSTLTIQRTQQEDSAVYLCASSLSVYGYTFGSGTRLTVV.

The chain links TRBV12-5 to TRBJ1-2; possible D gene TRBD1, 5 bases. V was cut by 0 bases and J by 4 bases, with 9 bases left in between. In germline, CDR1 is LGHNT, CDR2 FRNRAP. This CDR3 region has 14 residues. The CDR3 DNA reads TGTGCTAGTGGTTTGGTAGGGGAATTCTATGGCTACACCTTC. Amino acid sequence: CASGLVGEFYGYTF.

The gene calls are TRBV2 and TRBJ2-5; no firm D call. The CDR3 is made up of 14 amino acids. CDR1 and CDR2 from the germline V gene are SNHLY and FYNNEI. Trimming took off 4 bases at V and 7 bases at J, with 16 bases between the two ends. CDR3 nucleotides: TGTGCCAGCAGTGGAGTAGGCAGCTTAGCGACCCAGTACTTC. Residues: CASSGVGSLATQYF.

The chain combines TRBV4-3 with TRBJ2-1; TRBD2 aligns across 7 bases. CDR1 LGHNA and CDR2 YSLEER come from the germline V gene. The CDR3 totals 17 residues. V lost 1 base, J lost 4 bases, and 10 bases stayed unmatched. The DNA of the CDR3 is TGCGCCAGCAGCCAAGGGGAGCGGGGAGACGATTACAATGAGCAGTTCTTC. This translates into CASSQGERGDDYNEQFF.

A note on this clone: Other DNA sequences in the same sample also yield this CDR3. The chain uses TRBV18 and TRBJ2-7; 7 positions agree with TRBD1. The CDR3 consists of 12 residues. The germline V gene has CDR1 KGHSH and CDR2 LQKENI. The CDR3 loop is CASSPTGNEQYV. The CDR3 DNA sequence: TGTGCTAGCTCACCGACAGGGAACGAGCAGTACGTC.

The rearrangement uses TRBV19 and TRBJ2-1, with TRBD2 identical over 9 bases. Losses at the gene ends were 3 bases for V and 7 bases for J; bases not matched to a gene: 7. CDR3 length: 15 residues. Per germline, CDR1 LNHDA and CDR2 SQIVND (reference sequence). Here the CDR3 reads CASSITLAGSNEQFF. In DNA, the CDR3 is TGTGCCAGTAGTATCACCCTAGCGGGGTCTAATGAGCAGTTCTTC.

This clone was found a few times. The CDR3 loop is CASSQVSTEAFF. Here the CDR3 DNA reads TGTGCCAGCAGCCAAGTATCCACTGAAGCTTTCTTT. The chain combines TRBV3-1 (or the pseudogene TRBV3-2) with TRBJ1-1, with D hard to call. CDR3 length: 12 amino acids. The germline V gene has CDR1 LGHDT and CDR2 YNNKEL (reference sequence). V lost 1 base, J lost 4 bases, and 4 bases lay in between.

CDR3 region: CASSGGTGFFVTEAFF. The CDR3 DNA is TGTGCCAGCAGCGGAGGGACAGGGTTTTTTGTCACTGAAGCTTTCTTT. The gene calls are TRBV5-5 and TRBJ1-1; 9 nucleotides agree with TRBD1. Germline CDR1 and CDR2: SGHKS and YYEKEE (reference sequence). V trimming: 4 bases; J trimming: 4 bases; junction bases outside the gene matches: 11. The CDR3 has 16 amino acids.

V and J are TRBV7-2 and TRBJ2-7; no clear D gene. The V end was cut by 1 base, the J end by 0 bases, with 7 bases between. The CDR3 is 14 amino acids. Germline CDR1 SGHTA, CDR2 FQGNSA. The CDR3 sequence: CASSLEYSSYEQYF. CDR3 coding DNA: TGTGCCAGCAGCTTAGAGTACAGCTCCTACGAGCAGTACTTC.

The chain has TRBV7-9 and TRBJ2-1; D is unresolved. The CDR3 is 16 amino acids. Germline CDR1 is SEHNR and CDR2 is FQNEAQ (reference sequence). Between the trimmed V and J ends, which lost 3 bases and 1 base, there was a span of 13 bases. This CDR3 is CASSLMILGSYNEQFF. The CDR3 bases are TGTGCCAGCAGCTTGATGATTCTAGGATCCTACAATGAGCAGTTCTTC.

The chain is built from TRBV18 and TRBJ1-1; 7 positions match TRBD1. Germline V gene data show CDR1 as KGHSH and CDR2 as LQKENI. The CDR3 has 14 residues. The J segment lost 1 base and the V segment lost 4 bases, leaving 3 bases of the junction unmatched. The CDR3 reads CASSQGAWNTEAFF. The CDR3 nucleotides read TGTGCCAGCTCACAGGGGGCCTGGAACACTGAAGCTTTCTTT.

The chain employs TRBV30 and TRBJ1-1; TRBD1 matches at 8 bases. The germline CDR1 and CDR2 sequences are GTSNPN and SVGIG (reference sequence). CDR3 length equals 12 residues. The junction had 10 bases not matched to a gene; V was cut back by 5 bases and J by 11 bases. CDR3 sequence (DNA): TGTGCCTGGGGTCAAACAGGGGGGCAGGCTTTCTTT. Its translation is CAWGQTGGQAFF.

This clone was observed once. The gene calls are TRBV28 and TRBJ1-2; 7 bases match TRBD1. Germline CDR1 reads MDHEN; CDR2 reads SYDVKM. The junction had 7 bases not matched to a gene; V was cut back by 2 bases and J by 7 bases. The CDR3 sequence is 14 residues long. CDR3 coding DNA: TGTGCCAGCAGTTTAGGGGGGACAGCTGCTGGCTACACCTTC. Residues: CASSLGGTAAGYTF.

The V gene is TRBV7-3, the J gene TRBJ2-3, with TRBD2 matching over 8 bases. Germline values: CDR1 SGHTA, CDR2 FQGTGA. The CDR3 has 15 residues. Germline trimming cut 3 bases from V and 2 bases from J; bases unmatched to any gene: 4. CDR3 sequence reads: CASSFLGGDTDTQYF. As DNA, the CDR3 is TGTGCCAGCAGCTTTCTCGGGGGGGACACAGATACGCAGTATTTT.

The chain joins TRBV28 to TRBJ2-4; D remains ambiguous. CDR1 is MDHEN, CDR2 SYDVKM, per germline. This CDR3 has 13 residues. V lost 1 base, J lost 1 base, and 2 bases lay in between. CDR3 sequence (DNA): TGTGCCAGCAGTTTATCGGCCAAAAACATTCAGTACTTC. Translating it yields CASSLSAKNIQYF. The full variable domain, completed using reference TRBV28 and TRBJ2-4, is DVKVTQSSRYLVKRTGEKVFLECVQDMDHENMFWYRQDPGLGLRLIYFSYDVKMKEKGDIPEGYSVSREKKERFSLILESASTNQTSMYLCASSLSAKNIQYFGAGTRLSVL.

The chain employs TRBV5-4 and TRBJ2-5, with TRBD1 as a possible D gene (5 bases). CDR1 is SGHNT and CDR2 is YYREEE in the germline V gene (reference sequence). The V and J ends lost 3 bases and 3 bases respectively, with 12 bases between them. This CDR3 region has 14 residues. CDR3 in DNA: TGTGCCAGCAGCTGGGCGCGACAGAAAGAGACCCAGTACTTC. Encoded protein: CASSWARQKETQYF.

J is TRBJ1-2 and V is TRBV29-1, with D maybe TRBD1 (6 bases). Germline CDR1 reads SQVTM; CDR2 reads ANQGSEA. The V end was cut by 5 bases, the J end by 0 bases, with 10 bases between. The CDR3 spans 13 residues. This CDR3 is CSVHQGPNYGYTF. The CDR3 DNA reads as TGCAGCGTTCACCAGGGGCCTAACTATGGCTACACCTTC.